These 23 T cell receptor beta chains originate from one sample sequenced in a study of shared clonotypes between healthy human individuals (dated by TCRdb to the early 2020s). The library came from the immunoSEQ multiplex PCR assay. Entries here come from immuneACCESS through TCRdb and include only in-frame sequences with V and J called. Some clones fail to appear in such tables; in the studies checked, an unresolved V gene covers under half of the shortfall, and the cause of the remainder is unknown. Across this sample there are about 1 million clones, with about three quarters seen only once. The top ten clones comprise 1.2% to 1.5% of the sample. Sample: memory CD4+ T cells sorted from blood. This sample's cell subset or site label indicates: CD45RA-negative fraction. The receptor source for this set is a man aged 18 to 29 in good health.

In regard to this clone: This likely traces to a read error, being one base from a far larger clone. Different DNA sequences within this sample yield the same CDR3. The rearrangement joins TRBV11-2 to TRBJ2-3; perhaps D is TRBD1 or TRBD2 (5 bases each). There are 14 residues in the CDR3. V gave up 1 base and J gave up 2 bases, with 7 bases separating them. CDR1 is SGHAT, CDR2 FQNNGV, per germline. The CDR3 region is CASSLGGVTDTQYF. CDR3 coding DNA: TGTGCCAGCAGCTTAGGAGGGGTCACAGATACGCAGTATTTT. The variable domain in full, completed from reference TRBV11-2 and TRBJ2-3, reads EAGVAQSPRYKIIEKRQSVAFWCNPISGHATLYWYQQILGQGPKLLIQFQNNGVVDDSQLPKDRFSAERLKGVDSTLKIQPAKLEDSAVYLCASSLGGVTDTQYFGPGTRLTVL.

This sequence joins TRBV6-1 and TRBJ2-1; 7 bases match TRBD1. This CDR3 contains 15 residues. The germline gives CDR1 MNHNS, CDR2 SASEGT. J gave up 5 bases and V 6 bases, and 10 bases lay outside the gene matches. Here the CDR3 reads CASSLRDRTNNEQFF. CDR3 DNA: TGTGCCAGCAGCCTCCGGGACAGAACAAACAATGAGCAGTTCTTC.

The J gene is TRBJ2-5, the V gene TRBV5-1; 9 bases match TRBD1. J gave up 2 bases and V 5 bases, and 7 bases lay outside the gene matches. Germline V gene data show CDR1 as SGHRS and CDR2 as YFSETQ. The CDR3 contains 15 residues. CDR3 residues: CASSPTGGWQETQYF. In nucleotides, the CDR3 is TGCGCCAGCAGTCCAACAGGGGGCTGGCAAGAGACCCAGTACTTC.

The V gene is TRBV5-1, the J gene TRBJ2-7; maybe TRBD2 (6 bases). Germline V gives CDR1 SGHRS, CDR2 YFSETQ. The ends were cut back, 3 bases at V and 6 bases at J, with 19 bases in the middle. CDR3 length: 15 amino acids. As DNA, the CDR3 is TGCGCCAGCAGCTCCCCCGGGGGAGTTGGGGTCGAGCAGTACTTC. Its translation is CASSSPGGVGVEQYF.

This clone was recorded once. Other DNA sequences within the sample encode an identical CDR3. The chain combines TRBV5-1 with TRBJ1-1; D remains ambiguous. The CDR3 spans 13 residues. From germline, CDR1 is SGHRS and CDR2 YFSETQ. Trimming shortened V by 0 bases and J by 3 bases, and 6 bases separated the two germline ends. The CDR3, as DNA: TGCGCCAGCAGCTTGGGCAGAGACACTGAAGCTTTCTTT. Translation: CASSLGRDTEAFF.

J is TRBJ2-7 and V is TRBV9; 16 bases match TRBD2. The CDR3 is made up of 23 amino acids. The V segment lost 3 bases and the J segment 2 bases; nucleotides outside the gene matches: 23. The germline CDR1 and CDR2 sequences are SGDLS and YYNGEE. The CDR3 reads CASSGGPKNRKGLAGGFPYEQYF. The DNA for the CDR3 is TGTGCCAGCAGCGGAGGCCCCAAAAACCGAAAGGGACTAGCGGGAGGGTTCCCCTACGAGCAGTACTTC.

The chain uses TRBV7-3 and TRBJ1-4; D uncertain. Germline CDR1 is SGHTA and CDR2 is FQGTGA. Between the trimmed V and J ends, which lost 3 bases and 8 bases, there was a span of 10 bases. The CDR3 extends over 13 amino acids. The CDR3 region is CASSLRGSEKLFF. CDR3 DNA sequence: TGTGCCAGCAGCTTGAGAGGATCGGAAAAACTGTTTTTT.

The V call is TRBV5-6, the J call TRBJ1-5; D unclear. CDR1 is SGHDT and CDR2 is YYEEEE in the germline V gene. This CDR3 is built from 15 residues. The V end was cut by 0 bases, the J end by 0 bases, with 7 bases between. CDR3 nucleotide sequence: TGTGCCAGCAGCTTGGGGCAATATAGCAATCAGCCCCAGCATTTT. Amino acids: CASSLGQYSNQPQHF. Together with reference TRBV5-6 and TRBJ1-5, the CDR3 gives the full variable domain: DAGVTQSPTHLIKTRGQQVTLRCSPKSGHDTVSWYQQALGQGPQFIFQYYEEEERQRGNFPDRFSGHQFPNYSSELNVNALLLGDSALYLCASSLGQYSNQPQHFGDGTRLSIL.

The table lists this clone with a count of one. The chain is built from TRBV30 and TRBJ1-2, with TRBD1 as a possible D gene (6 bases). The V end was cut by 1 base, the J end by 7 bases, with 10 bases between. This CDR3 is 12 amino acids long. Germline V gene data show CDR1 as GTSNPN and CDR2 as SVGIG (reference sequence). CDR3 DNA sequence: TGTGCCTGGAGTGGAGGGGGTGCTGGCTACACCTTC. Its protein product is CAWSGGGAGYTF.

The chain links TRBV6-1 to TRBJ2-1; possible D gene TRBD2, 6 bases. The CDR3 spans 14 residues. V was shortened by 7 bases and J by 5 bases, with 15 bases between the two germline ends. Germline CDR1 MNHNS, CDR2 SASEGT. CDR3 protein: CASTNGGYNNEQFF. The CDR3 coding sequence is TGTGCCAGCACCAACGGAGGGTACAACAATGAGCAGTTCTTC.

The V and J genes are TRBV14 and TRBJ2-3, with a weak D call TRBD2 (5 bases). The germline CDR1 and CDR2 sequences are SGHDN and FVKESK. V was cut by 2 bases and J by 3 bases, with 6 bases left in between. CDR3 size: 13 residues. The CDR3 spells CASSQWETDTQYF. The CDR3 bases are TGTGCCAGCAGCCAATGGGAGACAGATACGCAGTATTTT.

Of note for this clone: A read error may account for a junction end that differs from germline. The J gene is TRBJ2-7, the V gene TRBV2; TRBD1 aligns across 9 bases. This CDR3 has 13 residues. CDR1 is SNHLY, CDR2 FYNNEI, per germline. In DNA, the CDR3 is TGTGCCAGCAGCCGGGACAGGGCTACGGCGGGGGACTTC. Encoded protein: CASSRDRATAGDF.

The rearrangement joins TRBV5-1 to TRBJ2-7, with TRBD2 identical over 11 bases. This CDR3 is 17 amino acids long. CDR1 and CDR2 from the germline V gene are SGHRS and YFSETQ. Germline trimming cut 5 bases from V and 6 bases from J; bases unmatched to any gene: 16. The CDR3 is CASRYSPGLAGIGEQYF. CDR3 coding DNA: TGCGCCAGCAGATATTCGCCAGGACTAGCGGGCATCGGCGAGCAGTACTTC.

Notes on this clone: This sample includes further DNA sequences coding for the same CDR3. The genes are TRBV27 and TRBJ1-1; D uncertain. This CDR3 contains 12 residues. The V gene lost 8 bases and the J gene lost 0 bases, with 7 bases spanning the gap. Germline V lookup: CDR1 MNHEY, CDR2 SMNVEV (reference sequence). This CDR3 reads CASSSVNTEAFF. In DNA, the CDR3 is TGTGCCAGCTCCTCGGTGAACACTGAAGCTTTCTTT.

This clone was observed once. This chain joins TRBV7-2 and TRBJ2-4; maybe TRBD2 (7 bases). Germline assignment: CDR1 SGHTA and CDR2 FQGNSA. The V gene lost 0 bases and the J gene lost 1 base, with 22 bases spanning the gap. This CDR3 is built from 20 residues. The CDR3 loop reads CASSLAAGRGNYLAKNIQYF. The CDR3 DNA follows: TGTGCCAGCAGCTTAGCGGCAGGGAGGGGGAACTATCTCGCCAAAAACATTCAGTACTTC.

This clone has at least ten counts. The CDR3 loop is CASSLRGNYEQYF. CDR3 sequence (DNA): TGTGCCAGCAGTTTGCGTGGGAATTACGAGCAGTACTTC. The rearrangement links TRBV27 to TRBJ2-7; D unclear. This CDR3 has 13 residues. Per germline, CDR1 MNHEY and CDR2 SMNVEV (reference sequence). V lost 3 bases to trimming and J lost 4 bases, with 10 bases between them.

The rearrangement joins TRBV18 to TRBJ1-5; D gene ambiguous. The V gene's germline CDR1 is KGHSH and CDR2 LQKENI. Trimming left V 3 bases short and J 6 bases short, with 18 bases between. The CDR3 consists of 16 residues. This chain's CDR3 is CASSPSNSQLVQPQHF. CDR3 sequence (DNA): TGTGCCAGCTCACCGTCGAACAGCCAACTAGTTCAGCCCCAGCATTTT.

V is TRBV11-3 and J is TRBJ2-7, with D perhaps matching TRBD2 (6 bases). The CDR3 runs to 14 residues. CDR1 and CDR2 (germline): SGHNT, YENEEA. V was cut by 5 bases and J by 2 bases, with 13 bases left in between. The CDR3 DNA reads as TGTGCCAGCAGCGAAACGGGCGGGGCCTACGAGCAGTACTTC. Its translation is CASSETGGAYEQYF.

The V gene is TRBV7-8, the J gene TRBJ1-1; no firm D call. The CDR3 is made up of 14 amino acids. Germline V gene lookup returns CDR1 SGHVS and CDR2 FQNEAQ. Trimming shortened V by 1 base and J by 0 bases, and 6 bases separated the two germline ends. CDR3 loop: CASSLVAVNTEAFF. CDR3 DNA sequence: TGTGCCAGCAGCTTAGTTGCGGTGAACACTGAAGCTTTCTTT. Drawing the rest from reference TRBV7-8 and TRBJ1-1, the complete variable domain is GAGVSQSPRYKVAKRGQDVALRCDPISGHVSLFWYQQALGQGPEFLTYFQNEAQLDKSGLPSDRFFAERPEGSVSTLKIQRTQQEDSAVYLCASSLVAVNTEAFFGQGTRLTVV.

The chain has TRBV6-1 and TRBJ2-3, with 11 bases identical to TRBD2. CDR1 and CDR2 from the germline V gene are MNHNS and SASEGT. The J segment lost 1 base and the V segment lost 5 bases, leaving 2 bases of the junction unmatched. There are 15 residues in the CDR3. The CDR3 region has the DNA TGTGCCAGCAGTCCGGGACTAGCGGGCACAGATACGCAGTATTTT. Its protein product is CASSPGLAGTDTQYF.

The chain joins TRBV6-6 to TRBJ2-3, with 8 bases lining up with TRBD2. V was pared by 7 bases and J by 5 bases, with 5 bases of the junction left unmatched. Per the germline V gene, CDR1 is MNHNY and CDR2 is SVGAGI (reference sequence). The CDR3 sequence is 13 residues long. CDR3 residues: CASKAGGEDTQYF. The DNA of the CDR3 is TGTGCCAGCAAGGCGGGAGGCGAAGATACGCAGTATTTT.

The chain uses TRBV2 and TRBJ2-1, with 13 bases lining up with TRBD2. V was clipped by 8 bases and J by 8 bases; unmatched bases: 12. The CDR3 is made up of 16 amino acids. Germline CDR1 reads SNHLY; CDR2 reads FYNNEI. CDR3 amino acids: CASGGRGTSGTDEQFF. The CDR3 coding sequence is TGTGCCAGCGGAGGAAGAGGGACTAGCGGGACAGATGAGCAGTTCTTC.

This clone was observed a few times. This chain connects TRBV19 to TRBJ1-5, with D unclear. CDR1 is LNHDA, CDR2 SQIVND, per germline (reference sequence). Trimming left V 7 bases short and J 5 bases short, with 21 bases between. The CDR3 length is 16 residues. The CDR3 DNA sequence: TGTGCCAGTAACGCCCGGGCGGGTTTGGGCTATCAGCCCCAGCATTTT. Its protein is CASNARAGLGYQPQHF.